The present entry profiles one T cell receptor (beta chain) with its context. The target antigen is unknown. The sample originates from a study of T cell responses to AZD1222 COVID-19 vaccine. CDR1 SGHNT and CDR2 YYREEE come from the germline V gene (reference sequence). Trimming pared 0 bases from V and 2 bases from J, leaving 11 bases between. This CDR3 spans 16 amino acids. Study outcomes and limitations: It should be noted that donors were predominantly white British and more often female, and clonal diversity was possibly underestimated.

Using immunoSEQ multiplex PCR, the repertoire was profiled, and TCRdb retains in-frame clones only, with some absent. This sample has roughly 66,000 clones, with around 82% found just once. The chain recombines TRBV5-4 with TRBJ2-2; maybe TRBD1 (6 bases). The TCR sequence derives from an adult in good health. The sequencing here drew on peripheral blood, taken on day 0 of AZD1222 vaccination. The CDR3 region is CASSLALTGNTGELFF. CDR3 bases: TGTGCCAGCAGCTTGGCCCTGACAGGAAACACCGGGGAGCTGTTTTTT.